This T cell receptor (beta chain) was identified in a study of CD8 T cells in Susac syndrome (dated by TCRdb to the late 2010s). General notes on the study: Of the Susac syndrome patients who were sequenced, eight or nine were in clinical remission while six had clinically active disease. Susac syndrome patients were therapy-naive, on corticosteroids (some also receiving IVIg), or on IVIg alone at blood withdrawal. Whether CD8+ T cell activation and differentiation in Susac syndrome was antigen driven was tested using repertoire sequencing. What the authors observed across the whole study: No clonal expansion was detected in the CD4+ T cell repertoire of Susac syndrome patients. The TCR sequencing and HLA analysis was acknowledged to have included a relatively small number of individuals.

This clonotype has only one observation. Its antigen is not yet known. Base qualities are not at hand, and no much larger clone is one base apart. A lone read offers only weak evidence. Peripheral blood CD8+ and CD4+ T cells from healthy donors, Susac syndrome patients and multiple sclerosis patients were profiled by high-throughput TCR beta sequencing. Susac syndrome patients met recently defined diagnostic criteria for definite or probable disease. Bulk CD8+ and CD4+ T cells were purified by magnetic negative isolation, whereas CD8+ TEMRA cells were enriched by FACS. Blood was collected in EDTA tubes and processed within 24 hours, with PBMCs isolated through density gradient centrifugation. PBMCs intended for TCR sequencing were frozen in liquid nitrogen and were later thawed in a 37 degrees C water bath. The sorted or isolated CD4+, CD8+ and CD8+ TEMRA cells reached a purity of at least 90%. RNA was extracted using the RNeasy kit, and roughly 0.45 to 1 microgram was reverse transcribed with random hexamers. The immunoSEQ multiplex PCR assay, covering 54 Vbeta and 13 Jbeta segments, was used to amplify TCR beta CDR3 regions. PCR amplification bias was corrected by using a synthetic template baseline for primer optimization and computational correction. The authors' pipeline ran thus. Reads were assigned to V, D and J genes according to IMGT and analyzed in immunoSEQ Analyzer, with only productive sequences retained. Clonality was computed as one minus Shannon entropy normalized by log2 of the number of productive unique sequences. For each patient and control, public and private clones were evaluated within the 100 most prevalent clones. Clones were defined as Susac-specific when absent from the healthy and MS cohorts, from approximately 970 published viral clones and from other ImmuneACCESS disease sequences. TCRdb reprocessing: public reads trimmed at Q25 with fastp, clones called with MiXCR, in-frame beta chains kept. Records with the same CDR3 protein are collapsed into one entry carrying the most frequent genes and DNA. The V and J calls were not made by the authors but by TCRdb's processing. The sample table contains under 90,000 distinct CDR3 sequences; only one count was recorded for about 93% of them. About 0.53% of the sample lies in the top ten.

The junction carries 6 bases between V and J, which are trimmed by 4 bases and 6 bases respectively. From the cysteine through the phenylalanine, the CDR3 covers 11 amino acids. Of the read, only the CDR3 DNA is kept; its 33 bases are in frame from base 1. CDR1 and CDR2, looked up from the germline V gene (reference sequence), are LGHDT and YNNKEL. Sample: CD4+ T cells from PBMCs. The clonotype originates from a human donor with Susac syndrome. Here the chain combines TRBV3-1 and TRBJ2-5, with no reliable assignment of the D segment. The nucleotide sequence is given as TGTGCCAGCAGCCTTACCCAGACCCAGTACTTC. Its translation is CASSLTQTQYF.